This TCR beta chain was profiled in a study of cytomegalovirus exposure and HLA in healthy donors. The PCR employed 60 Vbeta primers together with 13 Jbeta primers. The protocol was immunoSEQ multiplex PCR, while the TCRdb copy is restricted to in-frame clones and leaves out a portion. The repertoire has about 170,000 clones, 78% of them found once; the top ten carry 13%. Looked up from germline, CDR1 is SGHNT and CDR2 is YENEEA. Trimming left V 0 bases short and J 13 bases short, with 13 bases between. CDR3 length: 13 residues. The rearrangement uses TRBV11-3 and TRBJ2-1, with a possible D match to TRBD2 (6 bases). The source is a woman between 45 and 65 years old in good health and CMV-seropositive. Material: PBMCs. CDR3 loop: CASSLEEGTIQFF. The DNA for the CDR3 is TGTGCCAGCAGCTTAGAGGAGGGAACTATTCAGTTCTTC. Drawing the rest from reference TRBV11-3 and TRBJ2-1, the complete variable domain is EAGVVQSPRYKIIEKKQPVAFWCNPISGHNTLYWYLQNLGQGPELLIRYENEEAVDDSQLPKDRFSAERLKGVDSTLKIQPAELGDSAVYLCASSLEEGTIQFFGPGTRLTVL.